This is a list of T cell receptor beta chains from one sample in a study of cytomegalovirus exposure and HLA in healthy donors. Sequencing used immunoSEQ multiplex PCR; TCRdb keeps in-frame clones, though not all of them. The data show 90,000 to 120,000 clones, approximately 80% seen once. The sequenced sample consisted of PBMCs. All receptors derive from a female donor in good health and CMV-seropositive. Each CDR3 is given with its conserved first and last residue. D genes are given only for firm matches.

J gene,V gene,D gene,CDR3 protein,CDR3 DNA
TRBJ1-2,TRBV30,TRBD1,CAWVGQTLLNYGYTF,TGTGCCTGGGTGGGACAGACACTCCTAAACTATGGCTACACCTTC
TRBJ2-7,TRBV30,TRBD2,CAWSVAGARSYEQYF,TGTGCCTGGAGTGTAGCGGGGGCTCGCTCCTACGAGCAGTACTTC
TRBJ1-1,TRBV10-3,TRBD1,CAIKPGQGAPTEAFF,TGTGCCATCAAACCCGGACAGGGGGCCCCCACTGAAGCTTTCTTT
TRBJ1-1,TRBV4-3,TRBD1,CASSQEAEGAMNTEAFF,TGCGCCAGCAGCCAAGAAGCGGAGGGGGCTATGAACACTGAAGCTTTCTTT
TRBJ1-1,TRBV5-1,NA,CASSSTTGTEAFF,TGCGCCAGCAGCTCCACTACAGGGACTGAAGCTTTCTTT
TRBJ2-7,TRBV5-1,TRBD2,CASRDGRALSYEQYF,TGCGCCAGCAGAGATGGGAGGGCACTATCCTACGAGCAGTACTTC
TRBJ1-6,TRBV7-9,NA,CSSSLMDGQGSPLHF,TGTTCCAGCAGCCTAATGGACGGGCAGGGATCACCCCTCCACTTT
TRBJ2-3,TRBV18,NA,CASSPWTDTQYF,TGTGCCAGCTCACCGTGGACAGACACGCAGTATTTT
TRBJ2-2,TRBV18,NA,CASLRGYTGELFF,TGTGCCAGCTTACGCGGCTACACCGGGGAGCTGTTTTTT
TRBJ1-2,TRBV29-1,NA,CSVGGGKGGYTF,TGCAGCGTTGGCGGCGGAAAGGGGGGCTACACCTTC
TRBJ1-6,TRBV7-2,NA,CASSLMAGSSYNSPLHF,TGTGCCAGCAGCTTAATGGCGGGCAGCTCCTATAATTCACCCCTCCACTTT
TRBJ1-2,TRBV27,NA,CASSSKQTGHYGYTF,TGTGCCAGCAGTTCCAAGCAGACAGGACACTATGGCTACACCTTC
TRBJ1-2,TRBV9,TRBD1,CASSATGGSNYGYTF,TGTGCCAGCAGCGCAACAGGGGGGTCGAACTATGGCTACACCTTC
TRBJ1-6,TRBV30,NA,CAWRGGRWDSPLHF,TGTGCCTGGAGGGGAGGGCGGTGGGATTCACCCCTCCACTTT
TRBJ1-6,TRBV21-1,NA,CASSPGRRGRRLVSPLHF,TGTGCCAGCAGCCCGGGTCGTCGGGGAAGGCGGTTGGTTTCACCCCTCCACTTT
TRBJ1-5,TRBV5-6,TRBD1,CASSETGGADQPQHF,TGTGCCAGCAGCGAGACAGGGGGCGCAGATCAGCCCCAGCATTTT
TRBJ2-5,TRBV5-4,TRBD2,CASSGRETPVLTQYF,TGTGCCAGCAGCGGGCGGGAGACCCCAGTTTTGACCCAGTACTTC